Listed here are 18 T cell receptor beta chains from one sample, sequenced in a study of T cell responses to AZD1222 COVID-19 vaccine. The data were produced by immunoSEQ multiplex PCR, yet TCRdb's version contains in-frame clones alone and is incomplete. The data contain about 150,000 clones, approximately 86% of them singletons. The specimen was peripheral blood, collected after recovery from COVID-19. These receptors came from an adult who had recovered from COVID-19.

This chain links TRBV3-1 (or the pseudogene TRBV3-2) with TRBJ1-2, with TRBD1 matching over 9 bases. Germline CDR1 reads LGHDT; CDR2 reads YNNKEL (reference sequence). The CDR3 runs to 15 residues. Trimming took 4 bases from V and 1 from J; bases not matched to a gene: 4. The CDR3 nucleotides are TGTGCCAGCAGCCCCCTGACAGGGGGTAACTATGGCTACACCTTC. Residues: CASSPLTGGNYGYTF.

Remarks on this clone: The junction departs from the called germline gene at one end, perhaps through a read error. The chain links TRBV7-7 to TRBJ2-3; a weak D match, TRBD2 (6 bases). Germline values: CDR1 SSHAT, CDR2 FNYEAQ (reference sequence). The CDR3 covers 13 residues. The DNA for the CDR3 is TGTGCTAGCAGCTTAGCGGCGGCAGATACGCAGTATTTT. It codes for CASSLAAADTQYF.

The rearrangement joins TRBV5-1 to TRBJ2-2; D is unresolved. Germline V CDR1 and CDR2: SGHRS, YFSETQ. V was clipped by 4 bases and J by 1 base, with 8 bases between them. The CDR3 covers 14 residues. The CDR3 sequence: CASSPTWNTGELFF. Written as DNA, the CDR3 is TGCGCCAGCAGCCCTACGTGGAACACCGGGGAGCTGTTTTTT.

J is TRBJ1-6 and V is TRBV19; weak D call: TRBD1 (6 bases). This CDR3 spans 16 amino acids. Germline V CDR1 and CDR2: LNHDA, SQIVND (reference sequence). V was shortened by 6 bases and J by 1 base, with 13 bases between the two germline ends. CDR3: CASRQAGESYNSPLHF. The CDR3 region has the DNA TGTGCCAGTAGGCAAGCAGGGGAGTCCTATAATTCACCCCTCCACTTT.

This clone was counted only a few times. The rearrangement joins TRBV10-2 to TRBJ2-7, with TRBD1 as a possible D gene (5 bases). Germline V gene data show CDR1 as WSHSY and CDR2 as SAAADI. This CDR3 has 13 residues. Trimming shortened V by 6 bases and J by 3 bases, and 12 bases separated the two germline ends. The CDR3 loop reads CASRRDRHYEQYF. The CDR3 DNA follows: TGCGCCAGCAGAAGAGACAGACACTACGAGCAGTACTTC.

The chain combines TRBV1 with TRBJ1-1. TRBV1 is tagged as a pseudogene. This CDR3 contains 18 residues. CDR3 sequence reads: CTSSQAAEGEVGNTEAFF. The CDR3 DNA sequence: TGCACCAGCAGCCAAGCCGCCGAAGGGGAGGTAGGGAACACTGAAGCTTTCTTT.

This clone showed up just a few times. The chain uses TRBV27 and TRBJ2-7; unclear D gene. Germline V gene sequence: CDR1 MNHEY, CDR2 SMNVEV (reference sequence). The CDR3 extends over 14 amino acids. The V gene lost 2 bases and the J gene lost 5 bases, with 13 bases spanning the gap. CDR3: CASSLRSGQDEQYF. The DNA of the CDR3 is TGTGCCAGCAGTTTAAGGTCCGGGCAGGACGAGCAGTACTTC.

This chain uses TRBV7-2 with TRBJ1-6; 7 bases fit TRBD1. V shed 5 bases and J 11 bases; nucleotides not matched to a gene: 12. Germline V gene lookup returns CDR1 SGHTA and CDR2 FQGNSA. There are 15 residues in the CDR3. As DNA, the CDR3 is TGTGCCAGCAGCACGCGACAGGGCCTACGGACACCCCTCCACTTT. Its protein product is CASSTRQGLRTPLHF.

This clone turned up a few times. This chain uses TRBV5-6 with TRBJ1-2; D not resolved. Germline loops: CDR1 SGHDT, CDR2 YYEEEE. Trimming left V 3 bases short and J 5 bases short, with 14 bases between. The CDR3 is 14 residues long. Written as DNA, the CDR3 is TGTGCCAGCAGCTGGGAAGGGATTCAATATGGCTACACCTTC. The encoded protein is CASSWEGIQYGYTF.

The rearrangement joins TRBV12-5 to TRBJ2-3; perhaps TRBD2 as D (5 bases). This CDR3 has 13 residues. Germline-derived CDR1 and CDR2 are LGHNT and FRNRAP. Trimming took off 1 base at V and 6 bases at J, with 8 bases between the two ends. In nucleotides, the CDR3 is TGTGCTAGTGGTTTGGGCGGGTTGGATACGCAGTATTTT. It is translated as CASGLGGLDTQYF.

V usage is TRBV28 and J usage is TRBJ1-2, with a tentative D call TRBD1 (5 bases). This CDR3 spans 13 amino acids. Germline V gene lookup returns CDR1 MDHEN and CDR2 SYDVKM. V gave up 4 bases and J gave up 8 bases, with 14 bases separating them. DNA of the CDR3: TGTGCCAGCAGTTGGGGGATGCGTTCGGGCTACACCTTC. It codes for CASSWGMRSGYTF.

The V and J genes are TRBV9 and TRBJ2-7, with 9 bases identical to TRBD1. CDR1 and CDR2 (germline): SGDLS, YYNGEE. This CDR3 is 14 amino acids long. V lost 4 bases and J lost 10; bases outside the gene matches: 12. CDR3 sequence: CASSPTGTGSHQYF. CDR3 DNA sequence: TGTGCCAGCAGCCCAACCGGGACAGGGTCCCATCAGTACTTC.

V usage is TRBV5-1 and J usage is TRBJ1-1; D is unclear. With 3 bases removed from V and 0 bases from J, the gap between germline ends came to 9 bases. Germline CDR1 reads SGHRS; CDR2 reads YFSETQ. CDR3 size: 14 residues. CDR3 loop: CASSSFGVNTEAFF. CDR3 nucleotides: TGCGCCAGCAGCTCCTTTGGGGTGAACACTGAAGCTTTCTTT.

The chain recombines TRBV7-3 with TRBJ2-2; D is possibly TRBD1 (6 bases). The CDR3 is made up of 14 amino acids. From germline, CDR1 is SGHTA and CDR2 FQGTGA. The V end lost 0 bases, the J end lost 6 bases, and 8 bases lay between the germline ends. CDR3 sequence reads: CASSLTRGSGELFF. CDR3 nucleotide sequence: TGTGCCAGCAGCTTAACGAGGGGGTCCGGGGAGCTGTTTTTT.

CDR3 nucleotide sequence: TGTGCCAGCAGTGTACCTCCGATCGCTGAAGCTTTCTTT. Its protein is CASSVPPIAEAFF. This chain joins TRBV7-2 and TRBJ1-1; D is ambiguous. The CDR3 consists of 13 residues. CDR1 SGHTA and CDR2 FQGNSA come from the germline V gene. Deletions cut 6 bases from V and 6 bases from J, with 14 bases between.

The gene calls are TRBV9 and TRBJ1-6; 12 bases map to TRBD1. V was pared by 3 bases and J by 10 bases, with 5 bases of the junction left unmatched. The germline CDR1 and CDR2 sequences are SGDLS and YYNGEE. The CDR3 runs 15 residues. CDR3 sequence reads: CASSAGQGAGSPLHF. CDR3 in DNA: TGTGCCAGCAGCGCGGGACAGGGGGCAGGATCACCCCTCCACTTT.

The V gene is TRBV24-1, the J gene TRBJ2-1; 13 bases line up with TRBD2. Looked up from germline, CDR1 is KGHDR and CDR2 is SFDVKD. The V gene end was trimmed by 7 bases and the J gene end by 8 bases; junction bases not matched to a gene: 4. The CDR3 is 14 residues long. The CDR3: CATRATSGRHEQFF. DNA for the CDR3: TGTGCCACCAGAGCGACTAGCGGGAGGCATGAGCAGTTCTTC.

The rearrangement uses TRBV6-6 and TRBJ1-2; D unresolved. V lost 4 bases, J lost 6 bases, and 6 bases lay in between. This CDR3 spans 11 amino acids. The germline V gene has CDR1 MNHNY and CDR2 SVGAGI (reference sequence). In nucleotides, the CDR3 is TGTGCCAGCAGTTCTAATAATGGCTACACCTTC. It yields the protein CASSSNNGYTF.